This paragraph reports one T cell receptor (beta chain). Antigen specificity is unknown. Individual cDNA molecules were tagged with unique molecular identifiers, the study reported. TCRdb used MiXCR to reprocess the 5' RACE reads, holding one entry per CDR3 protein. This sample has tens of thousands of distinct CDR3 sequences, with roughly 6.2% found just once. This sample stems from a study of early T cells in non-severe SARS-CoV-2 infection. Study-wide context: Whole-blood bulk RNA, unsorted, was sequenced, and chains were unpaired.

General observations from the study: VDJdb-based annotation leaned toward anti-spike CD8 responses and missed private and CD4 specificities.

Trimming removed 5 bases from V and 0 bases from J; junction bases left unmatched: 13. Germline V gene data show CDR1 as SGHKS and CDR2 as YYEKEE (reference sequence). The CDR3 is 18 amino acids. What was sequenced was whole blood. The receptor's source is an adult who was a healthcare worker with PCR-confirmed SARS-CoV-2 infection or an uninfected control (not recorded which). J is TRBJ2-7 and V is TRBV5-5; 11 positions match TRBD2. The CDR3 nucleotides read TGTGCCAGCAGACCCCTATCTAGCGGGGGGTGGAGCTCCTACGAGCAGTACTTC. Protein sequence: CASRPLSSGGWSSYEQYF.